The 15 T cell receptor beta chains in this list originate from one sample, sequenced in a study of control samples from healthy donors and cancer patients. Here immunoSEQ multiplex PCR was the method, and the copy in TCRdb shows in-frame clones only, minus some. The table shows about 98,000 clones, with roughly four fifths occurring only once. The sample consisted of blood. Receptors originate from a man aged 60-69 years in good health.

The chain links TRBV6-1 to TRBJ2-3; D is unclear. The V end lost 1 base, the J end lost 4 bases, and 6 bases lay between the germline ends. Germline V CDR1 and CDR2: MNHNS, SASEGT. This CDR3 comprises 13 residues. The CDR3 DNA reads as TGTGCCAGCAGTGAAGTCGTGGCAGATACGCAGTATTTT. The encoded protein is CASSEVVADTQYF.

The chain links TRBV6-4 to TRBJ2-1, with D perhaps matching TRBD2 (5 bases). This CDR3 region has 16 residues. V lost 4 bases and J 0 bases, leaving 13 bases between the germline ends. The V gene's germline CDR1 is MRHNA and CDR2 SNTAGT. CDR3 sequence: CASSATQRSSYNEQFF. The CDR3 DNA is TGTGCCAGCAGTGCCACCCAGCGGAGCTCCTACAATGAGCAGTTCTTC.

The rearrangement links TRBV6-1 to TRBJ1-5; D is ambiguous. V was clipped by 2 bases and J by 1 base, with 9 bases between them. CDR1 is MNHNS, CDR2 SASEGT, per germline. CDR3 size: 15 residues. The CDR3 DNA sequence: TGTGCCAGCAGTGAAATGGCGGCCAGCAATCAGCCCCAGCATTTT. It yields the protein CASSEMAASNQPQHF.

The chain recombines TRBV30 with TRBJ1-4; D perhaps matches TRBD1 (5 bases). Germline V gene sequence: CDR1 GTSNPN, CDR2 SVGIG (reference sequence). The CDR3 covers 14 residues. The V and J ends lost 0 bases and 8 bases respectively, with 13 bases between them. This chain's CDR3 is CAWSVLRVGEKLFF. The CDR3 DNA sequence: TGTGCCTGGAGTGTACTCAGGGTCGGCGAAAAACTGTTTTTT.

The V gene is TRBV24-1, the J gene TRBJ2-6, with no clear D. The CDR3 totals 13 residues. V shed 9 bases and J shed 2 bases, with 7 bases lying between them. Germline V gene sequence: CDR1 KGHDR, CDR2 SFDVKD. The chain's CDR3 is CATRSAGANVLTF. DNA of the CDR3: TGTGCCACCCGTTCGGCTGGGGCCAACGTCCTGACTTTC.

This chain connects TRBV5-1 to TRBJ1-4, with 8 bases aligning to TRBD1. The CDR3 loop spans 15 amino acids. Germline assignment: CDR1 SGHRS and CDR2 YFSETQ. Trimming removed 0 bases from V and 4 bases from J; junction bases left unmatched: 2. The CDR3 DNA is TGCGCCAGCAGCTTGGCGGGACAGGTTAATGAAAAACTGTTTTTT. Its protein is CASSLAGQVNEKLFF.

This clone showed up just once. This sequence joins TRBV6-4 and TRBJ2-1, with 10 positions matching TRBD2. The V gene end was trimmed by 2 bases and the J gene end by 6 bases; junction bases not matched to a gene: 4. CDR1 and CDR2 from the germline V gene are MRHNA and SNTAGT. This CDR3 has 15 residues. CDR3 nucleotide sequence: TGTGCCAGCAGTGACGGCCTAGCGGGAGTCAATGAGCAGTTCTTC. Translating gives CASSDGLAGVNEQFF.

This clone was counted a single time. The chain employs TRBV4-2 and TRBJ1-4, with D perhaps TRBD1 (5 bases). CDR1 is LGHNA, CDR2 YNFKEQ, per germline. The V end lost 1 base, the J end lost 1 base, and 13 bases lay between the germline ends. The CDR3 spans 17 residues. CDR3 nucleotide sequence: TGTGCCAGCAGCCAAGTTGGGGGGATAGGAACTAATGAAAAACTGTTTTTT. This translates into CASSQVGGIGTNEKLFF.

This rearrangement joins TRBV10-3 to TRBJ1-1; D perhaps matches TRBD1 (6 bases). With 10 bases removed from V and 2 bases from J, the gap between germline ends came to 14 bases. There are 13 residues in the CDR3. Germline loops: CDR1 ENHRY, CDR2 SYGVKD. Here the CDR3 DNA reads TGTGCCACGGGGGAGACAGGTAACACTGAAGCTTTCTTT. This sequence encodes CATGETGNTEAFF.

CDR3 protein: CASSTRNTEAFF. Here the CDR3 DNA reads TGTGCCAGCAGTACACGGAACACTGAAGCTTTCTTT. The V and J genes are TRBV12-3 or TRBV12-4 and TRBJ1-1; no definite D call. The CDR3 is 12 residues long. Trimming took 5 bases from V and 1 from J, leaving 5 bases between them.

This clone has only a few counts. This chain joins TRBV19 and TRBJ1-5; D might be TRBD1 (5 bases). The CDR3 loop spans 15 amino acids. Trimming pared 6 bases from V and 4 bases from J, leaving 16 bases between. CDR1 and CDR2 from the germline V gene are LNHDA and SQIVND (reference sequence). The CDR3 DNA reads as TGTGCCAGTAGCGGAACGGGGCCTTCTAATCAGCCCCAGCATTTT. This translates into CASSGTGPSNQPQHF.

This chain uses TRBV18 with TRBJ1-2, with D perhaps matching TRBD1 (5 bases). V lost 0 bases and J lost 7, with 15 bases in between. Germline CDR1 reads KGHSH; CDR2 reads LQKENI. This CDR3 comprises 15 residues. The CDR3 sequence is CASSPPAQGTGGYTF. In DNA, the CDR3 is TGTGCCAGCTCACCACCGGCCCAGGGTACGGGTGGCTACACCTTC.

V usage is TRBV7-9 and J usage is TRBJ1-4; D gene ambiguous. Germline V gene sequence: CDR1 SEHNR, CDR2 FQNEAQ (reference sequence). The CDR3 runs to 10 residues. The V gene lost 5 bases and the J gene lost 7 bases, with 2 bases spanning the gap. The CDR3 bases are TGTGCCAGCAGCGGTGAAAAACTGTTTTTT. Protein product: CASSGEKLFF.

V is TRBV7-8 and J is TRBJ1-1, with D uncertain. V lost 5 bases, J lost 5 bases, and 15 bases lay in between. The length of the CDR3 is 14 residues. Germline CDR1 reads SGHVS; CDR2 reads FQNEAQ. The CDR3 loop reads CASSRSRVRTEAFF. CDR3 DNA sequence: TGTGCCAGCAGCCGTTCTAGGGTGAGGACTGAAGCTTTCTTT.

The chain uses TRBV5-1 and TRBJ2-3, with 7 bases matching TRBD2. V lost 4 bases, J lost 4 bases, and 6 bases stayed unmatched. The germline V gene encodes CDR1 SGHRS and CDR2 YFSETQ. CDR3 length equals 14 residues. As DNA, the CDR3 is TGCGCCAGCAGCCGTACGACTAGCCCAGATACGCAGTATTTT. This sequence encodes CASSRTTSPDTQYF.